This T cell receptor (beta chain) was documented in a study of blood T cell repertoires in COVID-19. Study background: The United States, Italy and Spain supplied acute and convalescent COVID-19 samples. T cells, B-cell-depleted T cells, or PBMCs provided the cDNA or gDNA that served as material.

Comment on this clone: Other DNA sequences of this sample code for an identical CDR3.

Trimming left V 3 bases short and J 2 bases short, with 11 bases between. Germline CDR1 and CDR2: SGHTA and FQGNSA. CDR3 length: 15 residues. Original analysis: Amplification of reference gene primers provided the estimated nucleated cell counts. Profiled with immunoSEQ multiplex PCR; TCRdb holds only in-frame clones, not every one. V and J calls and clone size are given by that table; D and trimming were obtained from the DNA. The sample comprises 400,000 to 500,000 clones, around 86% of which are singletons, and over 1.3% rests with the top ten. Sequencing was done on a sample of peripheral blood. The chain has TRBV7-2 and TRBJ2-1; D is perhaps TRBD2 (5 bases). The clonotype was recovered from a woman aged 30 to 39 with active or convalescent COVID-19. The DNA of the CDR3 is TGTGCCAGCAGCTTGGTTGCGGGCGCCTACAATGAGCAGTTCTTC. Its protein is CASSLVAGAYNEQFF.